A selection of T cell receptor beta chains follows, all from one sample in a study of T cell changes during pregnancy in multiple sclerosis. The protocol was immunoSEQ multiplex PCR, while the TCRdb copy is restricted to in-frame clones and leaves out a portion. The sample yields tens of thousands of clones, around 93% seen once. The material was peripheral blood, obtained before pregnancy. Every receptor here comes from a female donor with multiple sclerosis, enrolled in a pregnancy study. Each CDR3 is given with its conserved first and last residue. Fields, in order: V gene, clone size, D gene, J gene, CDR3 protein, CDR3 DNA. The D gene is left open where the match is weak. Clone size is stated in some rows and not others, as once, few, many or a class when expanded.

TRBV6-5	.	.	TRBJ1-2	CASTRTVDNYGYTF	TGTGCCAGCACCAGGACAGTGGATAACTATGGCTACACCTTC
TRBV6-5	once	TRBD1	TRBJ1-2	CASKLLGTGGGYTF	TGTGCCAGCAAGTTACTCGGGACAGGGGGTGGCTACACCTTC
TRBV5-1	.	TRBD2	TRBJ2-1	CASSSFLAGSGNEQFF	TGCGCCAGCTCGAGTTTTCTAGCGGGATCGGGCAATGAGCAGTTCTTC
TRBV7-6	.	TRBD2	TRBJ2-3	CASSSGLAASTDTQYF	TGTGCCAGCAGCTCCGGACTAGCGGCTAGCACAGATACGCAGTATTTT
TRBV10-2	.	.	TRBJ1-1	CASMANTEAFF	TGCGCCAGCATGGCGAACACTGAAGCTTTCTTT
TRBV6-5	.	.	TRBJ2-7	CASSSPRGTSYEQYF	TGTGCCAGCAGCTCCCCCCGGGGGACCTCTTACGAGCAGTACTTC
TRBV5-4	.	TRBD1	TRBJ1-2	CASSFGTAANYGYTF	TGTGCCAGCAGCTTCGGGACAGCCGCTAACTATGGCTACACCTTC
TRBV11-2	.	TRBD1	TRBJ2-2	CASTTRKDRVGELFF	TGTGCCAGCACCACAAGGAAGGACAGGGTCGGGGAGCTGTTTTTT
TRBV2	many	.	TRBJ1-1	CASSDLFRGNTEAFF	TGTGCCAGCAGTGATCTCTTTCGGGGGAACACTGAAGCTTTCTTT
TRBV7-2	.	TRBD1	TRBJ2-7	CASSFLGTGAYEQYF	TGTGCCAGCAGCTTTTTGGGGACAGGGGCCTACGAGCAGTACTTC
TRBV7-9	.	.	TRBJ1-4	CASTPVLGGDEKLFF	TGTGCCAGCACCCCCGTTTTGGGGGGGGATGAAAAACTGTTTTTT
TRBV4-1	.	.	TRBJ2-1	CASSQDGRDLGKRNEQFF	TGCGCCAGCAGCCAAGATGGGCGGGATTTAGGGAAGCGGAATGAGCAGTTCTTC
TRBV10-3	.	.	TRBJ1-2	CAIGESGVGYGYTF	TGTGCCATCGGCGAGTCAGGGGTAGGCTATGGCTACACCTTC
TRBV30	few	TRBD1	TRBJ1-4	CAWSRDRVEKLFF	TGTGCCTGGAGTAGGGACAGGGTGGAAAAACTGTTTTTT
TRBV29-1	.	TRBD1	TRBJ2-5	CSGRTGPKETQYF	TGCAGCGGTCGGACAGGGCCTAAAGAGACCCAGTACTTC
TRBV28	.	TRBD1	TRBJ1-5	CASSQDRAYQPQHF	TGTGCCAGCAGTCAGGACAGGGCCTATCAGCCCCAGCATTTT
TRBV6-1	once	TRBD1	TRBJ1-2	CASNRQGLNYGYTF	TGTGCCAGCAATAGACAGGGGTTAAACTATGGCTACACCTTC
TRBV7-8	.	.	TRBJ2-7	CASSYGSAGRGEQYF	TGTGCCAGCAGCTACGGCAGTGCGGGGCGTGGGGAGCAGTACTTC
TRBV5-1	.	TRBD1	TRBJ1-2	CASSLGDRANYGYTF	TGCGCCAGCAGCTTGGGGGACAGGGCTAACTATGGCTACACCTTC
TRBV19	.	.	TRBJ1-6	CASSIVPNSPLHF	TGTGCCAGTAGTATAGTTCCGAATTCACCCCTCCACTTT
TRBV6-1	once	TRBD1	TRBJ1-2	CASSESGQGLGYTF	TGTGCCAGCAGTGAATCGGGACAGGGGCTAGGCTACACCTTC
TRBV2	.	TRBD1	TRBJ2-7	CASKALPGTGTDEQYF	TGTGCCAGCAAAGCCCTTCCCGGGACAGGGACGGACGAGCAGTACTTC
TRBV18	once	.	TRBJ1-4	CASSTDPPRVTNEKLFF	TGTGCCAGCTCAACAGACCCCCCTCGAGTAACTAATGAAAAACTGTTTTTT
TRBV14	.	.	TRBJ2-2	CASSRSGYTGELFF	TGTGCCAGCAGCCGCTCGGGATACACCGGGGAGCTGTTTTTT
TRBV7-2	.	.	TRBJ2-3	CASSLAAGGDTQYF	TGTGCCAGCAGCTTAGCGGCCGGCGGGGATACGCAGTATTTT
TRBV5-4	few	TRBD1	TRBJ2-7	CASSKGQSYEQYF	TGTGCCAGCAGCAAGGGACAGTCCTACGAGCAGTACTTC
TRBV10-2	.	.	TRBJ2-2	CAVSAGTNTGELFF	TGCGCCGTCTCCGCGGGGACGAACACCGGGGAGCTGTTTTTT
TRBV7-9	few	.	TRBJ1-6	CASRRISGSSYNSPLHF	TGTGCCAGCAGACGGATATCGGGGAGCTCCTATAATTCACCCCTCCACTTT
TRBV28	once	TRBD1	TRBJ2-7	CASITGIDRGAYEQYF	TGTGCCAGCATTACCGGGATTGACAGGGGGGCCTACGAGCAGTACTTC
TRBV6-5	.	TRBD1	TRBJ2-7	CASSFRDRGSYEQYF	TGTGCCAGCAGTTTCCGGGACAGGGGGTCCTACGAGCAGTACTTC
TRBV6-1	.	TRBD1	TRBJ2-7	CASSDHGQGGREQYF	TGTGCCAGCAGTGACCACGGACAGGGGGGGAGAGAGCAGTACTTC
TRBV9	once	TRBD1	TRBJ1-4	CASSVGSTGDEKLFF	TGTGCCAGCAGCGTAGGCTCCACAGGGGATGAAAAACTGTTTTTT
TRBV29-1	.	.	TRBJ1-1	CSGRQIMNTEAFF	TGCAGCGGTAGACAGATTATGAACACTGAAGCTTTCTTT
TRBV2	.	.	TRBJ1-1	CASTASGSMNTEAFF	TGTGCCAGCACCGCCTCGGGAAGCATGAACACTGAAGCTTTCTTT
TRBV27	.	.	TRBJ2-1	CASSLGAASYNEQFF	TGTGCCAGCAGTTTAGGAGCGGCCTCCTACAATGAGCAGTTCTTC
TRBV7-9	.	TRBD1	TRBJ2-7	CASSPGQGAHEQYF	TGTGCCAGCAGCCCCGGACAGGGGGCCCACGAGCAGTACTTC
TRBV10-3	.	.	TRBJ2-1	CAISGSQGGEQFF	TGTGCCATCAGTGGATCTCAGGGGGGTGAGCAGTTCTTC
TRBV27	.	TRBD2	TRBJ2-5	CASSLWGSGGAHETQYF	TGTGCCAGCAGTTTATGGGGTAGCGGGGGGGCGCACGAGACCCAGTACTTC
TRBV6-1	.	.	TRBJ1-2	CASSFGQSGGYTF	TGTGCCAGCAGTTTTGGACAGTCAGGCGGCTACACCTTC
TRBV7-8	once	TRBD1	TRBJ2-7	CASSLGGVGTGHSLFYEQYF	TGTGCCAGCAGCTTAGGGGGTGTGGGGACAGGCCATTCCCTTTTCTACGAGCAGTACTTC
TRBV27	.	TRBD1	TRBJ2-7	CASSPQGVYEQYF	TGTGCCAGCAGTCCCCAGGGGGTCTACGAGCAGTACTTC
TRBV5-1	.	.	TRBJ1-3	CASSLGNPRISGNTIYF	TGCGCCAGCAGCTTGGGCAACCCCAGGATCTCTGGAAACACCATATATTTT
TRBV10-1	.	.	TRBJ2-1	CASSELRDIYYNEQFF	TGCGCCAGCAGTGAACTCCGGGACATATACTACAATGAGCAGTTCTTC
TRBV5-4	.	.	TRBJ1-1	CASSLEARLSEAFF	TGTGCCAGCAGCTTGGAAGCCAGGCTTTCTGAAGCTTTCTTT
TRBV7-2	.	.	TRBJ2-7	CASSLGRGREEQYF	TGTGCCAGCAGCTTAGGGAGGGGGCGGGAAGAGCAGTACTTC
TRBV5-1	.	.	TRBJ1-1	CASRGAPVTAGTEAFF	TGCGCCAGCAGGGGAGCCCCGGTGACAGCGGGGACTGAAGCTTTCTTT
TRBV5-4	.	.	TRBJ2-7	CASSLEARNEQYF	TGTGCCAGCAGCCTGGAGGCGCGGAACGAGCAGTACTTC
TRBV9	.	.	TRBJ1-2	CASSLQSYGYTF	TGTGCCAGCAGCCTACAGAGTTATGGCTACACCTTC
TRBV28	.	TRBD1	TRBJ1-5	CATGQGGQPQHF	TGTGCCACCGGACAGGGAGGACAGCCCCAGCATTTT
TRBV5-1	.	TRBD2	TRBJ2-1	CASTRGSGGTYNEQFF	TGCGCCAGCACCCGGGGTAGCGGGGGAACCTACAATGAGCAGTTCTTC
TRBV6-4	.	.	TRBJ1-2	CASTPDSYTNYGYTF	TGTGCCAGCACCCCCGACAGTTATACCAACTATGGCTACACCTTC